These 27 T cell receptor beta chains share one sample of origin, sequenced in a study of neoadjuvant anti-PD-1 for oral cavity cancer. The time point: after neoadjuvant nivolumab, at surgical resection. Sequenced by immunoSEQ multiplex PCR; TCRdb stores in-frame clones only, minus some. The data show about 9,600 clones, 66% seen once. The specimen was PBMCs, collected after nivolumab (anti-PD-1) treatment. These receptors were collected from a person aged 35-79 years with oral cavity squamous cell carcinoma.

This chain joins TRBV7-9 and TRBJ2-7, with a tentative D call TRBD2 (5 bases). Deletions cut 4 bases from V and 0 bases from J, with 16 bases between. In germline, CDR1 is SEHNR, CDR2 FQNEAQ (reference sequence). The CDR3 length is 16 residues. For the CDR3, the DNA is TGTGCCAGCAGCTACCGGAGGCAGGCTTCCTCCTACGAGCAGTACTTC. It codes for CASSYRRQASSYEQYF.

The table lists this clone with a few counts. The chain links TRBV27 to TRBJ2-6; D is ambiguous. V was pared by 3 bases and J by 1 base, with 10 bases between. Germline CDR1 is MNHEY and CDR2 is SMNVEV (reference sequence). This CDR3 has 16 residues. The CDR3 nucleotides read TGTGCCAGCAGTTTTAGTCTAGGTTCTGGGGCCAACGTCCTGACTTTC. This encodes CASSFSLGSGANVLTF.

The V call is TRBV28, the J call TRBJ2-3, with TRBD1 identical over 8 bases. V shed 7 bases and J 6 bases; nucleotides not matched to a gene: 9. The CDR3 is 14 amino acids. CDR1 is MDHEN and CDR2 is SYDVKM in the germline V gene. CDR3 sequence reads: CASTSRTGKDTQYF. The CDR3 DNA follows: TGTGCCAGCACCAGCAGGACAGGGAAGGATACGCAGTATTTT.

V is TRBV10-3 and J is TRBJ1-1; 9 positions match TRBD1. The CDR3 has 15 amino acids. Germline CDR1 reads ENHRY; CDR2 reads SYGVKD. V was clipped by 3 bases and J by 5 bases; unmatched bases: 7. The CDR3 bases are TGTGCCATCAGTGATATACAGGGGGCGATAACTGAAGCTTTCTTT. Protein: CAISDIQGAITEAFF.

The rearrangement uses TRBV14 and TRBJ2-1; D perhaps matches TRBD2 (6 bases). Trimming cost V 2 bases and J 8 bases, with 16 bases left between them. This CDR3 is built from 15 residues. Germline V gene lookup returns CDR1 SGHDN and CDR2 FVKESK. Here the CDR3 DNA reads TGTGCCAGCAGCCAATCATTAGCAGGAGGGCATGAGCAGTTCTTC. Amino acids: CASSQSLAGGHEQFF.

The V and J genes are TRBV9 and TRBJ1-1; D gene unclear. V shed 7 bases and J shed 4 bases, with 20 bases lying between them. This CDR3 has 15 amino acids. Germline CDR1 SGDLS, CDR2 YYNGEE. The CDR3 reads CASSVSPGGSTEAFF. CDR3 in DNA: TGTGCCAGCTCCGTTAGTCCGGGCGGAAGCACTGAAGCTTTCTTT.

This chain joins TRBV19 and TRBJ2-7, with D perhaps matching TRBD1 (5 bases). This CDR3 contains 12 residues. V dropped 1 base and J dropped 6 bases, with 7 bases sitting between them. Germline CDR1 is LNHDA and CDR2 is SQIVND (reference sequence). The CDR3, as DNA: TGTGCCAGTAGTATAGGAAGGGGCGAGCAGTACTTC. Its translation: CASSIGRGEQYF.

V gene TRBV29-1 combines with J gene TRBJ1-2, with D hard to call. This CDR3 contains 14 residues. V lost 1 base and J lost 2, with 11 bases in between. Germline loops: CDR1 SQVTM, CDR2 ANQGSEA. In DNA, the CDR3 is TGCAGCGTTGAAGGGGGTGGAGACAACTATGGCTACACCTTC. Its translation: CSVEGGGDNYGYTF.

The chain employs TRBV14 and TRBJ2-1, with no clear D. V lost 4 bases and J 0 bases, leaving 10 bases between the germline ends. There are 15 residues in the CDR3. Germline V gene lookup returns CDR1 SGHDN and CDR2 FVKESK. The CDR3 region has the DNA TGTGCCAGCAGCCTAAGAATTAACTCCTACAATGAGCAGTTCTTC. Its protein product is CASSLRINSYNEQFF.

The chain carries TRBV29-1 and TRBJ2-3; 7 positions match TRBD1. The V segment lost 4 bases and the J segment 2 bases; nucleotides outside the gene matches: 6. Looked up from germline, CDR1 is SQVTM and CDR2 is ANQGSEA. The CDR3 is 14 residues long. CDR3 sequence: CSVGGQLLTDTQYF. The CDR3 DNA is TGCAGCGTTGGGGGACAGCTTCTCACAGATACGCAGTATTTT.

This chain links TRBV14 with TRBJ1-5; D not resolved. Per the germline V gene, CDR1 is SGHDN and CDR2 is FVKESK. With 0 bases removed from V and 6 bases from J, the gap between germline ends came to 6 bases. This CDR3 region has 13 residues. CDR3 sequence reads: CASSQDGSQPQHF. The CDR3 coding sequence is TGTGCCAGCAGCCAAGATGGAAGTCAGCCCCAGCATTTT.

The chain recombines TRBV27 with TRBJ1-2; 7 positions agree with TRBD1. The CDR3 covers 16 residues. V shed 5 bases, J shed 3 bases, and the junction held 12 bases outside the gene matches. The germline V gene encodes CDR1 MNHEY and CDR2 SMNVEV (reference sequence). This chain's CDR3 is CASSPDLQGVHYGYTF. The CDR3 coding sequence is TGTGCCAGCAGTCCGGACCTCCAGGGGGTACACTATGGCTACACCTTC.

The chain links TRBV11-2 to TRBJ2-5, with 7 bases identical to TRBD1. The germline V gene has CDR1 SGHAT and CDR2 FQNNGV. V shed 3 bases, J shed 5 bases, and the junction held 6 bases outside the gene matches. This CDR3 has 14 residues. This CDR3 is CASSFGRGIETQYF. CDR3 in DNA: TGTGCCAGCAGCTTTGGCAGGGGGATTGAGACCCAGTACTTC.

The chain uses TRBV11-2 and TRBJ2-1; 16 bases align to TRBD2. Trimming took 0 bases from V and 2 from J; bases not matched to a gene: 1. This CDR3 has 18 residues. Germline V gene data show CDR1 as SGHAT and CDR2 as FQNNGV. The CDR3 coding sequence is TGTGCCAGCAGCTTAGAGGGACTAGCGGGGGGGGCCTACAATGAGCAGTTCTTC. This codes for CASSLEGLAGGAYNEQFF.

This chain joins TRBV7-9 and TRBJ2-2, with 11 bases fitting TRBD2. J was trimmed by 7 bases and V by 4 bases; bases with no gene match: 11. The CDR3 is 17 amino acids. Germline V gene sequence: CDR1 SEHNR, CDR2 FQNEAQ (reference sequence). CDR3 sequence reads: CASSSNLAGGTYGELFF. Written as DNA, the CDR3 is TGTGCCAGCAGCTCCAACCTAGCGGGGGGAACTTACGGGGAGCTGTTTTTT.

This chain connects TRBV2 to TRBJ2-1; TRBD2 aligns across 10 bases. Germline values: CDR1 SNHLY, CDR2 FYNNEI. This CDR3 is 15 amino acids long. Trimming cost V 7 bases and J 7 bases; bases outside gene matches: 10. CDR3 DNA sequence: TGTGCCAGCAAACTGACTAGCGGGTTTCAGAATGAGCAGTTCTTC. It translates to CASKLTSGFQNEQFF.

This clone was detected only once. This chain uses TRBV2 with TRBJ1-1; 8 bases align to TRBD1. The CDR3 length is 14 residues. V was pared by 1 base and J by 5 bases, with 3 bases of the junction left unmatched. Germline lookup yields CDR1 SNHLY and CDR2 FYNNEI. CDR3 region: CASSEGRGLTEAFF. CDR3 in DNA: TGTGCCAGCAGTGAAGGCAGGGGGCTAACTGAAGCTTTCTTT.

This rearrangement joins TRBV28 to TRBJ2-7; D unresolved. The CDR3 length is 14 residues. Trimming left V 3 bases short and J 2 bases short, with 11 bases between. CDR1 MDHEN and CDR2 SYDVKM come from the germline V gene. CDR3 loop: CASSFQSWPYEQYF. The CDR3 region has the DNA TGTGCCAGCAGTTTCCAGTCGTGGCCCTACGAGCAGTACTTC.

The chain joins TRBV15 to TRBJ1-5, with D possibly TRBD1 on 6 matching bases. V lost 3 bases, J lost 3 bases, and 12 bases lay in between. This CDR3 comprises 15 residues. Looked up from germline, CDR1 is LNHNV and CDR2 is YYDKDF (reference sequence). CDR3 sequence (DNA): TGTGCCACCAGCAGGGGACAACCAAACAATCAGCCCCAGCATTTT. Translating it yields CATSRGQPNNQPQHF.

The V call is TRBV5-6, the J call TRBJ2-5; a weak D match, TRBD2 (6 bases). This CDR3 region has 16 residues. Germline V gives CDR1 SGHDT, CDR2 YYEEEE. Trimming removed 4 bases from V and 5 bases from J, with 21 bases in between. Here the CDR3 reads CASSILWGTSGETQYF. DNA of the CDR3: TGTGCCAGCAGCATCCTCTGGGGGACTTCCGGGGAGACCCAGTACTTC. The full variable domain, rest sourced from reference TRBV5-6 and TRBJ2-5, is DAGVTQSPTHLIKTRGQQVTLRCSPKSGHDTVSWYQQALGQGPQFIFQYYEEEERQRGNFPDRFSGHQFPNYSSELNVNALLLGDSALYLCASSILWGTSGETQYFGPGTRLLVL.

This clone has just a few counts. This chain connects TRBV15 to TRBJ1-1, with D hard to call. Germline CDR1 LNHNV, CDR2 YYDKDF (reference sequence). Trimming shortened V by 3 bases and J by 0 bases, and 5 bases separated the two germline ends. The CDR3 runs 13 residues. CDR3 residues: CATSRNVNTEAFF. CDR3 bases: TGTGCCACCAGCAGGAATGTGAACACTGAAGCTTTCTTT. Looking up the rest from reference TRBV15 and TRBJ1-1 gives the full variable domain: DAMVIQNPRYQVTQFGKPVTLSCSQTLNHNVMYWYQQKSSQAPKLLFHYYDKDFNNEADTPDNFQSRRPNTSFCFLDIRSPGLGDTAMYLCATSRNVNTEAFFGQGTRLTVV.

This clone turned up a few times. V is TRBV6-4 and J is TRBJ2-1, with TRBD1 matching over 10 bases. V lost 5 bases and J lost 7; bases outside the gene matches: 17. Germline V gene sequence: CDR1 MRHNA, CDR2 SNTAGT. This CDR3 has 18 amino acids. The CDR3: CASSSIVAGTGVANEQFF. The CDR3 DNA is TGTGCCAGCAGTAGCATCGTTGCGGGGACAGGGGTTGCGAATGAGCAGTTCTTC.

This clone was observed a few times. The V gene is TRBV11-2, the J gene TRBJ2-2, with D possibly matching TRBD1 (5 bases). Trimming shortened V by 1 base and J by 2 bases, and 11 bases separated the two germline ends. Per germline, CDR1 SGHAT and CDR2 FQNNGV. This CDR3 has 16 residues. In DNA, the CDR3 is TGTGCCAGCAGCTTAGCATCAGGGTATAACACCGGGGAGCTGTTTTTT. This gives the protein CASSLASGYNTGELFF.

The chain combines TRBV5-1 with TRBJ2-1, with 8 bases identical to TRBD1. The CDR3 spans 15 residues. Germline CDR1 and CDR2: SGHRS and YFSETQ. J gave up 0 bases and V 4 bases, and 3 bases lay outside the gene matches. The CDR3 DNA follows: TGCGCCAGCAGCCTAGACAGGGGCTCCTACAATGAGCAGTTCTTC. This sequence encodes CASSLDRGSYNEQFF.

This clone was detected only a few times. The CDR3 here is CASSFEGKSYEQYF. The CDR3 region has the DNA TGTGCCAGCAGTTTTGAGGGCAAATCCTACGAGCAGTACTTC. V and J are TRBV28 and TRBJ2-7, with TRBD2 as a possible D gene (5 bases). The CDR3 is made up of 14 amino acids. The V end lost 3 bases, the J end lost 1 base, and 10 bases lay between the germline ends. Looked up from germline, CDR1 is MDHEN and CDR2 is SYDVKM.

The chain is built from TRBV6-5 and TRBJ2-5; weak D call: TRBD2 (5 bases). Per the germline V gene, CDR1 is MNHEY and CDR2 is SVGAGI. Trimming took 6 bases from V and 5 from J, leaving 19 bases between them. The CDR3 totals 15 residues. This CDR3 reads CASSASFEGLETQYF. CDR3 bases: TGTGCCAGCAGCGCTTCTTTTGAGGGTCTTGAGACCCAGTACTTC.

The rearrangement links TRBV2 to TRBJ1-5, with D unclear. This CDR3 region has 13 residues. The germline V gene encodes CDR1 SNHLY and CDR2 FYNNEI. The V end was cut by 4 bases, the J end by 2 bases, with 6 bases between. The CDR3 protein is CASSVGGNQPQHF. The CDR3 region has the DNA TGTGCCAGCAGTGTAGGCGGCAATCAGCCCCAGCATTTT.